These 10 T cell receptor beta chains originate from one sample sequenced in a study of identical twins. TCRdb re-derived calls from the 5' RACE reads in MiXCR, one entry per CDR3 protein. The table includes about 890,000 distinct CDR3 sequences, around an eighth detected once. The sample also formed part of further work on yellow fever vaccine responses in identical twins.

The material sequenced was PBMCs. These receptors were collected from a woman younger than 35 in good health.

The chain recombines TRBV4-1 with TRBJ1-5; 8 bases align to TRBD1. Trimming removed 4 bases from V and 9 bases from J; junction bases left unmatched: 5. Germline CDR1 MGHRA, CDR2 YSYEKL. The CDR3 totals 13 residues. CDR3 residues: CASSPQGERPQHF. CDR3 nucleotide sequence: TGCGCCAGCAGCCCACAGGGGGAGCGGCCCCAGCATTTT.

This clonotype was detected only a few times. The chain carries TRBV7-8 and TRBJ1-1, with TRBD1 matching over 10 bases. V lost 6 bases and J lost 4; bases outside the gene matches: 14. CDR3 length equals 17 residues. The germline V gene encodes CDR1 SGHVS and CDR2 FQNEAQ. CDR3 bases: TGTGCCAGCAGGCAATGGGACAGGGGACGGGATTTCACTGAAGCTTTCTTT. This encodes CASRQWDRGRDFTEAFF. Based on the CDR3 plus reference TRBV7-8 and TRBJ1-1, the full variable domain is GAGVSQSPRYKVAKRGQDVALRCDPISGHVSLFWYQQALGQGPEFLTYFQNEAQLDKSGLPSDRFFAERPEGSVSTLKIQRTQQEDSAVYLCASRQWDRGRDFTEAFFGQGTRLTVV.

The chain recombines TRBV7-6 with TRBJ2-3, with D possibly being TRBD2 (5 bases). V lost 1 base to trimming and J lost 5 bases, with 10 bases between them. Germline values: CDR1 SGHVS, CDR2 FNYEAQ. This CDR3 spans 14 amino acids. The CDR3 DNA sequence: TGTGCCAGCAGCTTAGAGTCCGGGGAAGATACGCAGTATTTT. Protein: CASSLESGEDTQYF.

The rearrangement joins TRBV6-1 to TRBJ1-5; D gene ambiguous. The CDR3 length is 13 residues. CDR1 is MNHNS and CDR2 is SASEGT in the germline V gene. V was pared by 6 bases and J by 5 bases, with 11 bases between. Written as DNA, the CDR3 is TGTGCCAGCAGGGAGGGCCCCTATCAGCCCCAGCATTTT. This codes for CASREGPYQPQHF.

The chain joins TRBV7-9 to TRBJ2-5, with D possibly matching TRBD2 (6 bases). Germline V CDR1 and CDR2: SEHNR, FQNEAQ (reference sequence). Deletions cut 1 base from V and 2 bases from J, with 14 bases between. The CDR3 totals 16 residues. The CDR3 sequence is CASSLVRRGLQETQYF. The CDR3 DNA reads TGTGCCAGCAGCTTAGTTCGGAGGGGCCTACAAGAGACCCAGTACTTC.

The chain has TRBV28 and TRBJ2-7; perhaps TRBD2 as D (6 bases). The V end was cut by 8 bases, the J end by 4 bases, with 18 bases between. Looked up from germline, CDR1 is MDHEN and CDR2 is SYDVKM. The CDR3 covers 14 residues. In DNA, the CDR3 is TGTGCCAGCTTGTTCCCGGGAGAACGGTACGAGCAGTACTTC. Its protein product is CASLFPGERYEQYF.

The chain's CDR3 is CASRQTSGAQETQYF. The CDR3, as DNA: TGTGCCAGCAGACAAACTAGCGGGGCACAAGAGACCCAGTACTTC. This chain connects TRBV7-2 to TRBJ2-5, with 10 nucleotides matching TRBD2. V lost 6 bases to trimming and J lost 2 bases; unmatched junction nucleotides: 6. Per the germline V gene, CDR1 is SGHTA and CDR2 is FQGNSA. The CDR3 totals 15 residues.

The V and J genes are TRBV10-3 and TRBJ2-7; 8 positions agree with TRBD1. J was trimmed by 6 bases and V by 9 bases; bases with no gene match: 7. CDR3 size: 12 residues. From germline, CDR1 is ENHRY and CDR2 SYGVKD. The CDR3 nucleotides read TGTGCCATAACGACAGGGGTCAGCGAGCAGTACTTC. Its translation: CAITTGVSEQYF.

This clonotype appeared many times. The rearrangement links TRBV12-3 or TRBV12-4 to TRBJ1-1, with a possible D match to TRBD1 (6 bases). V dropped 4 bases and J dropped 2 bases, with 20 bases sitting between them. The CDR3 extends over 17 amino acids. The chain's CDR3 is CASSSGQLLGANTEAFF. CDR3 nucleotides: TGTGCCAGCAGTTCCGGACAGCTCCTAGGGGCTAACACTGAAGCTTTCTTT.

This clonotype has just one count. The chain is built from TRBV20-1 and TRBJ1-5, with D unresolved. The germline gives CDR1 DFQATT, CDR2 SNEGSKA (reference sequence). The CDR3 is 13 amino acids. V was shortened by 0 bases and J by 3 bases, with 6 bases between the two germline ends. CDR3 sequence reads: CSARDSFNQPQHF. The CDR3 DNA follows: TGCAGTGCTAGAGACAGCTTCAATCAGCCCCAGCATTTT.